Each of the 22 T cell receptor beta chains below was sequenced from the same sample in a study of cytomegalovirus exposure and HLA in healthy donors. PCR involved 60 Vbeta and 13 Jbeta primers. The method was immunoSEQ multiplex PCR; TCRdb's version includes in-frame clones alone and lacks a portion of them. The sample consists of approximately 220,000 clones, about three quarters of them appearing once. The specimen sequenced was PBMCs. Receptor source: a man aged 18-30 years in good health and CMV-seronegative.

This clone occurred a few times. The genes are TRBV6-1 and TRBJ1-5; a weak D match, TRBD1 (5 bases). Trimming removed 3 bases from V and 5 bases from J, with 8 bases in between. The germline CDR1 and CDR2 sequences are MNHNS and SASEGT. The length of the CDR3 is 13 residues. In DNA form, the CDR3 reads TGTGCCAGCAGTGACAGGGTAGATCAGCCCCAGCATTTT. Translation gives CASSDRVDQPQHF.

The gene calls are TRBV6-5 and TRBJ1-1; no clear D. The CDR3 sequence is 13 residues long. Germline CDR1 and CDR2: MNHEY and SVGAGI. V was pared by 5 bases and J by 1 base, with 8 bases between. CDR3 loop: CASSLAENTEAFF. The CDR3 region has the DNA TGTGCCAGCAGTCTTGCGGAGAACACTGAAGCTTTCTTT.

This chain connects TRBV19 to TRBJ1-1; TRBD1 aligns across 7 bases. After removal of 5 bases from V and 7 bases from J, the junction contained 10 bases not matched to a gene. The length of the CDR3 is 14 residues. Germline assignment: CDR1 LNHDA and CDR2 SQIVND (reference sequence). CDR3 bases: TGTGCCAGTAGTTCCAAAGGGGGCCGCTGTGAAGCTTTCTTT. It specifies CASSSKGGRCEAFF.

The chain couples TRBV30 to TRBJ2-5; TRBD2 is a possible D gene (7 bases). V lost 0 bases and J lost 1, with 9 bases in between. The CDR3 covers 14 residues. Looked up from germline, CDR1 is GTSNPN and CDR2 is SVGIG (reference sequence). The CDR3 sequence is CAWSVGGGQETQYF. DNA of the CDR3: TGTGCCTGGAGTGTAGGGGGGGGCCAAGAGACCCAGTACTTC.

This chain uses TRBV6-5 with TRBJ2-5, with a weak D call TRBD1 (5 bases). The CDR3 sequence is 15 residues long. CDR1 is MNHEY, CDR2 SVGAGI, per germline. V lost 6 bases and J 0 bases, leaving 14 bases between the germline ends. CDR3 bases: TGTGCCAGCAGCCATGGCACAGGACACCAAGAGACCCAGTACTTC. It codes for CASSHGTGHQETQYF.

V usage is TRBV5-4 and J usage is TRBJ2-1; 9 bases line up with TRBD1. CDR1 and CDR2 (germline): SGHNT, YYREEE (reference sequence). V was pared by 3 bases and J by 1 base, with 5 bases of the junction left unmatched. The length of the CDR3 is 16 residues. The CDR3 loop is CASSSVGTGSYNEQFF. In DNA, the CDR3 is TGTGCCAGCAGCTCCGTCGGGACAGGGTCCTACAATGAGCAGTTCTTC.

This rearrangement joins TRBV19 to TRBJ1-2, with no clear D. The V and J ends lost 10 bases and 8 bases respectively, with 17 bases between them. This CDR3 comprises 12 residues. Germline CDR1 LNHDA, CDR2 SQIVND (reference sequence). CDR3 DNA sequence: TGTGCCACAAAAGGGAGAGATGGGGGCTACACCTTC. Amino acid sequence: CATKGRDGGYTF. Full variable domain (missing parts from reference TRBV19 and TRBJ1-2): DGGITQSPKYLFRKEGQNVTLSCEQNLNHDAMYWYRQDPGQGLRLIYYSQIVNDFQKGDIAEGYSVSREKKESFPLTVTSAQKNPTAFYLCATKGRDGGYTFGSGTRLTVV.

The chain links TRBV6-1 to TRBJ1-1; D possibly corresponds to TRBD1 (5 bases). Trimming shortened V by 3 bases and J by 1 base, and 12 bases separated the two germline ends. Looked up from germline, CDR1 is MNHNS and CDR2 is SASEGT. This CDR3 is built from 15 residues. The CDR3: CASSERGRSNTEAFF. The CDR3 region has the DNA TGTGCCAGCAGTGAGCGGGGACGGTCGAACACTGAAGCTTTCTTT.

The CDR3 loop reads CASSGGPQYF. The DNA for the CDR3 is TGCGCCAGCTCTGGAGGCCCCCAGTACTTC. The chain couples TRBV5-1 to TRBJ2-5, with D possibly TRBD2 on 5 matching bases. Looked up from germline, CDR1 is SGHRS and CDR2 is YFSETQ. CDR3 length: 10 amino acids. V lost 7 bases to trimming and J lost 9 bases, with 10 bases between them.

The chain recombines TRBV21-1 with TRBJ2-3; the table names TRBD2, a call not compared with the DNA. TRBV21-1 is given as a pseudogene. CDR3 length equals 16 residues. The CDR3 here is CASSACGTSGTDTQYF. Written as DNA, the CDR3 is TGTGCCAGCAGCGCATGCGGGACTAGCGGGACAGATACGCAGTATTTT.

The V call is TRBV5-1, the J call TRBJ1-1; 9 positions agree with TRBD1. CDR3 length: 14 amino acids. With 4 bases clipped from V and 3 bases from J, the junction kept 4 bases outside the gene matches. The germline V gene has CDR1 SGHRS and CDR2 YFSETQ. The CDR3 is CASSPGQGDTEAFF. The CDR3 DNA follows: TGCGCCAGCAGCCCGGGACAGGGAGACACTGAAGCTTTCTTT.

The chain links TRBV2 to TRBJ1-5; the D is unclear. CDR1 and CDR2 from the germline V gene are SNHLY and FYNNEI. The V end was cut by 7 bases, the J end by 9 bases, with 13 bases between. CDR3 length: 12 residues. The CDR3 protein is CASNLVRGPQHF. The CDR3 region has the DNA TGTGCCAGCAACCTAGTCCGAGGGCCCCAGCATTTT.

This clone was counted a few times. The chain recombines TRBV7-2 with TRBJ1-2, with 7 bases identical to TRBD1. J was trimmed by 3 bases and V by 5 bases; bases with no gene match: 9. Germline loops: CDR1 SGHTA, CDR2 FQGNSA. There are 15 residues in the CDR3. The CDR3 DNA is TGTGCCAGCAGCCCGGAGGGGGCAGGTTACTATGGCTACACCTTC. This translates into CASSPEGAGYYGYTF.

V gene TRBV28 combines with J gene TRBJ2-7; possible D gene TRBD2, 6 bases. The CDR3 contains 14 residues. Germline V gene lookup returns CDR1 MDHEN and CDR2 SYDVKM. V was pared by 6 bases and J by 4 bases, with 16 bases between. DNA for the CDR3: TGTGCCAGCAGCTCGGGGACTGGGGGGTACGAGCAGTACTTC. Translated, it gives CASSSGTGGYEQYF.

This sequence joins TRBV7-9 and TRBJ1-1; no definite D call. The V gene's germline CDR1 is SEHNR and CDR2 FQNEAQ (reference sequence). This CDR3 is built from 13 residues. V was cut by 5 bases and J by 1 base, with 8 bases left in between. The DNA for the CDR3 is TGTGCCAGCAGCCTGAAAGCGAACACTGAAGCTTTCTTT. It specifies CASSLKANTEAFF.

This clone came up once. The rearrangement links TRBV6-6 to TRBJ2-3; 16 nucleotides line up with TRBD2. CDR3 length: 16 amino acids. CDR1 is MNHNY and CDR2 is SVGAGI in the germline V gene (reference sequence). J lost 9 bases, V lost 11 bases, and 14 bases had no gene match. CDR3 in amino acids: CAALGLAGGQSHTQYF. CDR3 sequence (DNA): TGTGCCGCCCTGGGACTAGCGGGAGGGCAATCTCACACGCAGTATTTT.

The chain couples TRBV7-2 to TRBJ1-6; D is ambiguous. The V and J ends lost 2 bases and 7 bases respectively, with 9 bases between them. The germline CDR1 and CDR2 sequences are SGHTA and FQGNSA. This CDR3 region has 14 residues. CDR3 residues: CASSLSGGNSPLHF. The CDR3 coding sequence is TGTGCCAGCAGCTTATCGGGAGGCAATTCACCCCTCCACTTT.

The rearrangement joins TRBV5-4 to TRBJ2-1, with 8 bases that match TRBD1. Unmatched junction bases numbered 10, after V lost 4 bases and J lost 7 bases. This CDR3 has 15 residues. From germline, CDR1 is SGHNT and CDR2 YYREEE (reference sequence). For the CDR3, the DNA is TGTGCCAGCAGCCTTGGCCACAGGGGGAAGAATGAGCAGTTCTTC. Translation gives CASSLGHRGKNEQFF.

This chain links TRBV28 with TRBJ1-3; TRBD1 agrees at 8 bases. CDR3 length: 14 residues. Germline V lookup: CDR1 MDHEN, CDR2 SYDVKM. Unmatched junction bases numbered 4, after V lost 7 bases and J lost 2 bases. CDR3 DNA sequence: TGTGCCAGCACCCGACAGGGGACTGGAAACACCATATATTTT. Encoded protein: CASTRQGTGNTIYF.

This rearrangement joins TRBV15 to TRBJ1-3, with D unclear. The CDR3 runs to 15 residues. CDR1 is LNHNV, CDR2 YYDKDF, per germline (reference sequence). Trimming took off 0 bases at V and 4 bases at J, with 10 bases between the two ends. The CDR3 sequence: CATSRDRSYGNTIYF. The CDR3 DNA sequence: TGTGCCACCAGCAGAGATAGGAGCTACGGAAACACCATATATTTT.

This chain links TRBV7-2 with TRBJ2-1; D might be TRBD1 (5 bases). Germline V lookup: CDR1 SGHTA, CDR2 FQGNSA. Trimming removed 2 bases at V and 0 bases at J, with 11 bases between. The CDR3 runs to 16 residues. The CDR3 sequence: CASSLLDSLSYNEQFF. CDR3 DNA: TGTGCCAGCAGCTTACTTGACAGTCTCTCCTACAATGAGCAGTTCTTC.

The chain joins TRBV11-2 to TRBJ1-1, with D hard to call. CDR1 and CDR2 from the germline V gene are SGHAT and FQNNGV. The CDR3 has 16 residues. The V end lost 6 bases, the J end lost 2 bases, and 19 bases lay between the germline ends. The CDR3 loop reads CASRKDEGVSNTEAFF. The CDR3, as DNA: TGTGCCAGCAGGAAGGACGAGGGAGTTTCCAACACTGAAGCTTTCTTT.